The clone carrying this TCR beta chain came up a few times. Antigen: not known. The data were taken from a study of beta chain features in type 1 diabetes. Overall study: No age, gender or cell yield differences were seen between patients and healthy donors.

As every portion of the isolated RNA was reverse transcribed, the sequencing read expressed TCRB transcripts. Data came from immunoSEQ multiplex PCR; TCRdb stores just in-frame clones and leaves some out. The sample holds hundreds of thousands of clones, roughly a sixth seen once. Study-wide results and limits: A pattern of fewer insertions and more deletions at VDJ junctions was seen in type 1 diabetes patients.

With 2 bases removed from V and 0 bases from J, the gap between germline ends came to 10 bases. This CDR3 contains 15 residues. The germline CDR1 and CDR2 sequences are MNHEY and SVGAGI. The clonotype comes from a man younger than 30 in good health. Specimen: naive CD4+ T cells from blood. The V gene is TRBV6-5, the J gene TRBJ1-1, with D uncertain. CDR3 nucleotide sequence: TGTGCCAGCAGTTACGGAGGGCGGATGAACACTGAAGCTTTCTTT. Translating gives CASSYGGRMNTEAFF.